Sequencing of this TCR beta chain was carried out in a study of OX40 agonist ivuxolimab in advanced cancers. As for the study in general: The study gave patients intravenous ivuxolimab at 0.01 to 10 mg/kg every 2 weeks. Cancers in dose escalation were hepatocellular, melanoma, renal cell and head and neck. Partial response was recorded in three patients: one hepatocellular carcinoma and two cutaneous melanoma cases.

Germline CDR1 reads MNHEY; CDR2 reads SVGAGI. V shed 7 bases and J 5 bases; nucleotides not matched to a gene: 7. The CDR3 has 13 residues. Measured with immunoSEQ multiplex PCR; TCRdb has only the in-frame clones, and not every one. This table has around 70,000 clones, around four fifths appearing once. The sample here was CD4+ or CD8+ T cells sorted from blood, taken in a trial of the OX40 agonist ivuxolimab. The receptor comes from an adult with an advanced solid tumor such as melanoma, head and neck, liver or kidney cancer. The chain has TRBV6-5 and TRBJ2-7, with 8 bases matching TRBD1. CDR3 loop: CASKRTGRDEQYF. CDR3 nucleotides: TGTGCCAGCAAACGGACAGGGCGTGACGAGCAGTACTTC.